Presented here are 18 T cell receptor beta chains from one specimen sequenced in a study of identical twins. One entry per CDR3 protein results from TCRdb running MiXCR on the 5' RACE reads. Counted here are hundreds of thousands of distinct CDR3 sequences, roughly 20% occurring once; the ten biggest clones make up 4% to 5.5%. This sample was shared with a second study, whose subject was T cells expressing NK-cell markers.

The specimen was PBMCs. The receptor source for this set is a woman between 18 and 29 years old in good health.

V and J are TRBV20-1 and TRBJ1-1; D may be TRBD1 (6 bases). Germline loops: CDR1 DFQATT, CDR2 SNEGSKA (reference sequence). The CDR3 spans 14 residues. V lost 3 bases and J 1 base, leaving 12 bases between the germline ends. CDR3 sequence: CSARSGGWNTEAFF. The CDR3 region has the DNA TGCAGTGCTAGGTCGGGGGGCTGGAACACTGAAGCTTTCTTT.

This clonotype was counted between two and nine times. J is TRBJ2-1 and V is TRBV29-1; 12 bases fit TRBD2. The CDR3 is 12 amino acids. V gave up 6 bases and J gave up 14 bases; unmatched junction bases: 8. Germline V gene data show CDR1 as SQVTM and CDR2 as ANQGSEA. The CDR3 sequence: CSVTSGSRLEFF. The CDR3 DNA reads TGCAGCGTGACTAGCGGGAGCAGGTTGGAGTTCTTC.

This clonotype occurred many times. The chain links TRBV5-1 to TRBJ2-7, with 11 bases matching TRBD2. The V gene end was trimmed by 3 bases and the J gene end by 0 bases; junction bases not matched to a gene: 5. The length of the CDR3 is 16 residues. Germline CDR1 and CDR2: SGHRS and YFSETQ. The CDR3, as DNA: TGCGCCAGCAGCTCGTTCACTAGCGGGGGCTCCTACGAGCAGTACTTC. It is translated as CASSSFTSGGSYEQYF.

In this sample, this clonotype turned up many times. CDR3: CAISERRIGEGTGELFF. The CDR3 nucleotides are TGTGCCATCAGTGAACGTCGTATAGGGGAGGGCACCGGGGAGCTGTTTTTT. This chain joins TRBV10-3 and TRBJ2-2, with TRBD2 matching over 7 bases. The CDR3 is 17 amino acids. Germline CDR1 reads ENHRY; CDR2 reads SYGVKD. V dropped 3 bases and J dropped 4; count of bases not matched to a gene: 11.

This clonotype was observed at least ten times. This chain uses TRBV29-1 with TRBJ1-1; D perhaps matches TRBD1 (5 bases). The CDR3 sequence is 15 residues long. V was clipped by 8 bases and J by 0 bases, with 19 bases between them. In germline, CDR1 is SQVTM, CDR2 ANQGSEA. The CDR3, as DNA: TGCAGCTTCTCCGGGGGGTGGGGCATGAACACTGAAGCTTTCTTT. It translates to CSFSGGWGMNTEAFF.

The genes are TRBV18 and TRBJ2-7; the D is unclear. V dropped 2 bases and J dropped 6 bases, with 14 bases sitting between them. CDR1 is KGHSH, CDR2 LQKENI, per germline. The CDR3 has 14 amino acids. The CDR3 loop is CASSPNDGPGEQYF. CDR3 DNA sequence: TGTGCCAGCTCACCAAACGACGGCCCCGGCGAGCAGTACTTC.

This rearrangement joins TRBV10-3 to TRBJ2-1; 8 nucleotides align to TRBD1. Trimming at V came to 5 bases and at J to 4 bases, leaving 7 bases not matched to a gene. The V gene's germline CDR1 is ENHRY and CDR2 SYGVKD. This CDR3 comprises 15 residues. CDR3 in amino acids: CAISSGQGQYNEQFF. The CDR3 nucleotides are TGTGCCATCAGTTCTGGACAGGGACAATACAATGAGCAGTTCTTC.

This CDR3 is CASSAWTGTGRGEQYF. CDR3 DNA: TGTGCCAGCAGCGCTTGGACCGGGACAGGGCGAGGCGAGCAGTACTTC. The chain joins TRBV7-9 to TRBJ2-7, with TRBD1 identical over 9 bases. Unmatched junction bases numbered 14, after V lost 5 bases and J lost 6 bases. The CDR3 has 16 amino acids. Germline V gene data show CDR1 as SEHNR and CDR2 as FQNEAQ (reference sequence).

The chain joins TRBV20-1 to TRBJ2-5; D uncertain. V gave up 0 bases and J gave up 4 bases, with 3 bases separating them. Germline V gene data show CDR1 as DFQATT and CDR2 as SNEGSKA (reference sequence). The CDR3 runs to 11 residues. In DNA form, the CDR3 reads TGCAGTGCTAGAGAGGTAGAGACCCAGTACTTC. Translating it yields CSAREVETQYF.

This clonotype was detected many times. V gene TRBV4-3 combines with J gene TRBJ2-3; D is undetermined. The V end lost 1 base, the J end lost 6 bases, and 17 bases lay between the germline ends. Per the germline V gene, CDR1 is LGHNA and CDR2 is YSLEER. The CDR3 consists of 16 residues. CDR3 coding DNA: TGCGCCAGCAGCCAAGGGCCGGACGCATGGTCGGATACGCAGTATTTT. Translated, it gives CASSQGPDAWSDTQYF.

The chain links TRBV7-6 to TRBJ2-7, with 7 bases identical to TRBD1. CDR1 SGHVS and CDR2 FNYEAQ come from the germline V gene. The CDR3 covers 17 residues. J was trimmed by 3 bases and V by 3 bases; bases with no gene match: 14. The CDR3 here is CASSFTLTGALDYEQYF. CDR3 nucleotides: TGTGCCAGCAGCTTCACCCTAACAGGGGCCCTGGACTACGAGCAGTACTTC.

Here the CDR3 DNA reads TGCGCCAGCAGCCCGGACCGGGGAGGGGACACTGAAGCTTTCTTT. This gives the protein CASSPDRGGDTEAFF. The rearrangement joins TRBV5-1 to TRBJ1-1, with D tentatively TRBD1 (5 bases). The length of the CDR3 is 15 residues. Trimming cost V 4 bases and J 3 bases, with 16 bases left between them. CDR1 SGHRS and CDR2 YFSETQ come from the germline V gene.

This clonotype was observed a single time. CDR3 in amino acids: CASTLGGFGEQYF. The CDR3 coding sequence is TGTGCCAGCACCCTGGGGGGGTTTGGAGAGCAGTACTTC. V usage is TRBV12-3 or TRBV12-4 and J usage is TRBJ2-7; 7 positions match TRBD2. This CDR3 is 13 amino acids long. V trimming: 7 bases; J trimming: 7 bases; junction bases outside the gene matches: 10.

The chain combines TRBV20-1 with TRBJ2-3, with D perhaps matching TRBD1 (6 bases). Germline CDR1 DFQATT, CDR2 SNEGSKA (reference sequence). V was clipped by 0 bases and J by 0 bases, with 10 bases between them. The CDR3 spans 15 residues. CDR3 amino acids: CSARDLDSSTDTQYF. The CDR3 coding sequence is TGCAGTGCTAGAGATTTGGACAGTAGCACAGATACGCAGTATTTT.

This chain joins TRBV14 and TRBJ2-7; TRBD1 matches at 7 bases. CDR3 size: 14 residues. In germline, CDR1 is SGHDN, CDR2 FVKESK. V lost 2 bases to trimming and J lost 5 bases; unmatched junction nucleotides: 6. The CDR3 region is CASSQLRDSHEQYF. The CDR3 coding sequence is TGTGCCAGCAGCCAACTGAGGGACAGCCACGAGCAGTACTTC.

This clonotype was seen at least ten times. The chain is built from TRBV27 and TRBJ2-7; no clear D gene. The CDR3 has 13 amino acids. Germline loops: CDR1 MNHEY, CDR2 SMNVEV (reference sequence). Trimming cost V 4 bases and J 3 bases, with 10 bases left between them. The CDR3 loop is CASSSSTGYEQYF. In DNA form, the CDR3 reads TGTGCCAGCAGTTCCTCGACGGGCTACGAGCAGTACTTC.

CDR3 in amino acids: CSVGRLAGRGEQYF. The CDR3, as DNA: TGCAGTGTTGGCCGACTAGCGGGAAGGGGCGAGCAGTACTTC. The chain joins TRBV20-1 to TRBJ2-7, with TRBD2 matching over 11 bases. The germline V gene encodes CDR1 DFQATT and CDR2 SNEGSKA (reference sequence). This CDR3 has 14 amino acids. V was clipped by 7 bases and J by 6 bases; unmatched bases: 11.

This clonotype was observed a handful of times. This chain connects TRBV20-1 to TRBJ2-3; weak D call: TRBD2 (6 bases). Between the trimmed V and J ends, which lost 3 bases and 2 bases, there was a span of 15 bases. CDR1 and CDR2 from the germline V gene are DFQATT and SNEGSKA (reference sequence). The CDR3 spans 15 residues. CDR3 protein: CSASSDSGFTDTQYF. The DNA for the CDR3 is TGCAGTGCTAGCTCGGATAGCGGATTCACAGATACGCAGTATTTT.